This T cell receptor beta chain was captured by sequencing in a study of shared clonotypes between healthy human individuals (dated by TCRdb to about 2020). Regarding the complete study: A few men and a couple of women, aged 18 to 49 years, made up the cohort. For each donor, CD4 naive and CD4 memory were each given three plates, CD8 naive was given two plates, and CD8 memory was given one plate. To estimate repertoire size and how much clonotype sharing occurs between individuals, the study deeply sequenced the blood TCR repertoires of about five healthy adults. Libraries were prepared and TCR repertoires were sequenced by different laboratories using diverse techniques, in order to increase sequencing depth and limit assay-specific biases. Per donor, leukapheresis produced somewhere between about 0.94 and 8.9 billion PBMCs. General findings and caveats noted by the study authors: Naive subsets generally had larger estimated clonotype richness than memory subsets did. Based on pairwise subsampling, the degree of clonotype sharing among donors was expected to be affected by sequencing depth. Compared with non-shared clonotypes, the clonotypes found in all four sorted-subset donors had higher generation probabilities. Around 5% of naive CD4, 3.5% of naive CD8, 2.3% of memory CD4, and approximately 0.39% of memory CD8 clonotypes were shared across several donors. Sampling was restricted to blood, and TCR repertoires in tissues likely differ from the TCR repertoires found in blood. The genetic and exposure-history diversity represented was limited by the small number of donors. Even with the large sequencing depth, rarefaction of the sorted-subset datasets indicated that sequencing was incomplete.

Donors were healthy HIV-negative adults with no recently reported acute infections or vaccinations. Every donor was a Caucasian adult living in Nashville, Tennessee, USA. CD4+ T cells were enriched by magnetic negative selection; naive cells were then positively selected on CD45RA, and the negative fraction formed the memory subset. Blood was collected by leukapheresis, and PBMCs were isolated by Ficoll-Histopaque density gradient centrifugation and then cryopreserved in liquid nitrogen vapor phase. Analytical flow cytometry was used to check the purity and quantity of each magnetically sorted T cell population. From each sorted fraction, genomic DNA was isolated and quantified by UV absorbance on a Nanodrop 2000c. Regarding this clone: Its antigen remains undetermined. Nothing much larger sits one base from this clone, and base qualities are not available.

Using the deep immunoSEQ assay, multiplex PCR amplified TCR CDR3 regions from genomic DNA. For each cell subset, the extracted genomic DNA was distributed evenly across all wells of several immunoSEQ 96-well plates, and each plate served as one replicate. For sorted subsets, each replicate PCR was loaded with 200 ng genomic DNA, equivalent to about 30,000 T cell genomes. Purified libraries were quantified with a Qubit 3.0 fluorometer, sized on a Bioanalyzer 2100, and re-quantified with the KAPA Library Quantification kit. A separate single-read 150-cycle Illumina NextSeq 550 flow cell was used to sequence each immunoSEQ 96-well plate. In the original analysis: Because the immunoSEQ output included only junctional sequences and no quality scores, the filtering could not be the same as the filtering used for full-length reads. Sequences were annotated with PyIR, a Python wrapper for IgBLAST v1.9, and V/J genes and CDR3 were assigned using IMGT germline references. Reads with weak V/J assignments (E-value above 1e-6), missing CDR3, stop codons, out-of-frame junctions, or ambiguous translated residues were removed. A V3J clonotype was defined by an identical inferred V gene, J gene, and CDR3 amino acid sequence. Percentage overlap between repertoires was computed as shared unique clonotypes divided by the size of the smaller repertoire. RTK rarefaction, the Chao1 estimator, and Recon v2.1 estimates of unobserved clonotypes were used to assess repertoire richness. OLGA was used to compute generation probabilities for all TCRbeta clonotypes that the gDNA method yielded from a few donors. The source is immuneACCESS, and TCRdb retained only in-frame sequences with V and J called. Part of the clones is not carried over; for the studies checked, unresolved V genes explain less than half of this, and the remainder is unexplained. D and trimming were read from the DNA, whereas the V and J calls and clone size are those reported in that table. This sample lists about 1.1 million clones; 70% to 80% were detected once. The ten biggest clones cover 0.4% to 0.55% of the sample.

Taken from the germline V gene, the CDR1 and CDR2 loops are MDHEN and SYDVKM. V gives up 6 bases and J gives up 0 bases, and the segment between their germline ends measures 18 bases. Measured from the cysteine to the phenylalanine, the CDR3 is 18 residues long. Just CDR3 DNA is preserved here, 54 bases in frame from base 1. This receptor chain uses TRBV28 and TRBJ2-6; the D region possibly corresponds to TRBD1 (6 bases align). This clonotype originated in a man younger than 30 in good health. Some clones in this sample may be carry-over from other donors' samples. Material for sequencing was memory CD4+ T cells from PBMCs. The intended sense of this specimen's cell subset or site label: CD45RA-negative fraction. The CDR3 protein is CASRAGEDRLSGANVLTF. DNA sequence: TGTGCCAGCAGAGCCGGAGAGGACAGACTCTCTGGGGCCAACGTCCTGACTTTC.